Presented here are 18 T cell receptor beta chains from one specimen sequenced in a study of T cells expressing NK-cell markers (dated by TCRdb to about 2020). The library came from 5' RACE. This sample was sequenced with an Illumina HiSeq 2000. Following TCRdb reprocessing, every CDR3 protein sequence forms one entry, and DNA is not provided. The sample table holds roughly 450,000 distinct CDR3 sequences. More than 1.4% of the sample is held by the ten biggest clonotypes. The sequenced sample was blood T cells: a sorted CD56 or NKG2C T cell subset, CD4+ or CD8+ T cells, or bulk PBMC T cells (not recorded which). These receptors came from a woman aged 45-60 years in good health. Donor details come from another sample of the same person, matched by shared clones.

The V and J genes are TRBV4-2 and TRBJ1-2. Per germline, CDR1 LGHNA and CDR2 YNFKEQ. The CDR3 sequence is 19 residues long. CDR3 amino acids: CASSQVEGGSGQSNYGYTF.

This chain joins TRBV3-1 and TRBJ2-1; with no DNA, the TCRdb D assignment of TRBD2 cannot be verified. The length of the CDR3 is 13 residues. The germline CDR1 and CDR2 sequences are LGHDT and YNNKEL (reference sequence). The CDR3 loop reads CASRPGLRNEQFF.

The chain recombines TRBV7-8 with TRBJ1-1. Germline V gene lookup returns CDR1 SGHVS and CDR2 FQNEAQ. The length of the CDR3 is 18 residues. CDR3 sequence reads: CASSLEVLVGGLGTEAFF.

The chain carries TRBV12-3 or TRBV12-4 and TRBJ1-4. CDR3 size: 15 residues. CDR3 loop: CASSREGLGREKLFF.

The rearrangement links TRBV29-1 to TRBJ2-5. Germline CDR1 is SQVTM and CDR2 is ANQGSEA. The CDR3 is 14 residues long. This CDR3 is CSVCLLGGQETQYF.

The rearrangement uses TRBV6-5 and TRBJ2-4. CDR1 is MNHEY, CDR2 SVGAGI, per germline. CDR3 length equals 13 residues. CDR3 protein: CASREAAKNIQYF.

The CDR3 reads CASSARGGAQGKLFF. This chain uses TRBV6-6 with TRBJ1-4; without DNA, the TCRdb call of TRBD1 cannot be checked. The CDR3 covers 15 residues. Germline V lookup: CDR1 MNHNY, CDR2 SVGAGI (reference sequence).

This chain connects TRBV7-6 to TRBJ2-5; the D call from TCRdb, TRBD1, cannot be confirmed without DNA. Germline-derived CDR1 and CDR2 are SGHVS and FNYEAQ. The CDR3 covers 13 residues. The CDR3 sequence is CASSFQGVETQYF.

The chain links TRBV5-1 to TRBJ2-1; lacking DNA, the TRBD1 call made by TCRdb goes unchecked. The germline V gene has CDR1 SGHRS and CDR2 YFSETQ. The CDR3 loop spans 16 amino acids. CDR3 residues: CASSLLTGPRPNEQFF.

The chain recombines TRBV12-3 or TRBV12-4 with TRBJ1-5. CDR3 size: 15 residues. The CDR3 spells CASSTSTVHNQPQHF.

V gene TRBV18 combines with J gene TRBJ2-3; the D call of TRBD2 rests on TCRdb alone, since no DNA is present to check it. The CDR3 covers 16 residues. Germline V CDR1 and CDR2: KGHSH, LQKENI. The CDR3 protein is CASSPVAGASTDTQYF.

This CDR3 reads CASSIVLAGDLYYEQYF. This rearrangement joins TRBV19 to TRBJ2-7; there is no DNA to check the TCRdb D call of TRBD2. The germline V gene encodes CDR1 LNHDA and CDR2 SQIVND (reference sequence). This CDR3 contains 17 residues.

This chain joins TRBV12-5 and TRBJ1-6. This CDR3 comprises 14 residues. Germline values: CDR1 LGHNT, CDR2 FRNRAP. This chain's CDR3 is CASGSGQNNSPLHF.

The rearrangement joins TRBV6-1 to TRBJ2-7; TCRdb gives TRBD2 as the D gene, but with no DNA this cannot be confirmed. CDR1 is MNHNS, CDR2 SASEGT, per germline. The CDR3 totals 16 residues. This chain's CDR3 is CASSGLAGVHTYEQYF.

Here the CDR3 reads CASSQEKSSYNSPLHF. The genes are TRBV14 and TRBJ1-6. This CDR3 region has 16 residues. Per germline, CDR1 SGHDN and CDR2 FVKESK.

The rearrangement uses TRBV7-3 and TRBJ2-6. In germline, CDR1 is SGHTA, CDR2 FQGTGA. The CDR3 covers 18 residues. CDR3 in amino acids: CASSLTSPYSSGANVLTF.

The rearrangement joins TRBV7-8 to TRBJ1-6. The CDR3 totals 12 residues. Germline-derived CDR1 and CDR2 are SGHVS and FQNEAQ. CDR3 loop: CASSLAAQALHF.

V and J are TRBV3-1 and TRBJ2-1; TCRdb's assignment of TRBD2 cannot be checked, as there is no DNA. Germline V gives CDR1 LGHDT, CDR2 YNNKEL (reference sequence). The CDR3 consists of 16 residues. The CDR3 reads CASSQGPAGGGNEQFF.